This T cell receptor (beta chain) was profiled in a study of cytomegalovirus exposure and HLA in healthy donors. General study findings and limits: In a later analysis, most CMV-associated TCR beta chains appeared HLA-restricted. In a later analysis, a missense DCLRE1C variant was linked to TCR beta V- and J-gene trimming.

Remarks on this clone: Its antigen remains unidentified.

This CDR3 has 12 residues. CDR1 and CDR2 (germline): MNHEY, SMNVEV (reference sequence). V was pared by 6 bases and J by 3 bases, with 0 bases of the junction left unmatched. Vbeta (60) and Jbeta (13) primers were used in the PCR. The table came from immunoSEQ multiplex PCR; TCRdb's copy has only in-frame clones and leaves some out. The listing contains some 110,000 clones. The genes are TRBV27 and TRBJ2-7; 9 nucleotides align to TRBD1. The sample was PBMCs. The sequence derives from a man aged 25-40 years in good health and CMV-seronegative. CDR3 protein: CASRTGGYEQYF. CDR3 coding DNA: TGTGCCAGCAGGACAGGGGGCTACGAGCAGTACTTC.